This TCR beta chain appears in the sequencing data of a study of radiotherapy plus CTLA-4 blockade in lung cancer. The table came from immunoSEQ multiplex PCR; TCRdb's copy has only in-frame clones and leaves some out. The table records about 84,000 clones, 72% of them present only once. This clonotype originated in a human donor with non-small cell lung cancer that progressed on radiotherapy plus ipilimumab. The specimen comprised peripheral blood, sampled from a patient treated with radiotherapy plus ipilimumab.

CDR3 nucleotides: TGCGCCAGCAGCCAAATTGGGGGCGGCAGCACTGAAGCTTTCTTT. This encodes CASSQIGGGSTEAFF. This chain connects TRBV23-1 to TRBJ1-1, with D possibly TRBD1 on 6 matching bases. TRBV23-1 is an ORF; its function is uncertain. The V end lost 6 bases, the J end lost 4 bases, and 18 bases lay between the germline ends. CDR3 length: 15 residues.